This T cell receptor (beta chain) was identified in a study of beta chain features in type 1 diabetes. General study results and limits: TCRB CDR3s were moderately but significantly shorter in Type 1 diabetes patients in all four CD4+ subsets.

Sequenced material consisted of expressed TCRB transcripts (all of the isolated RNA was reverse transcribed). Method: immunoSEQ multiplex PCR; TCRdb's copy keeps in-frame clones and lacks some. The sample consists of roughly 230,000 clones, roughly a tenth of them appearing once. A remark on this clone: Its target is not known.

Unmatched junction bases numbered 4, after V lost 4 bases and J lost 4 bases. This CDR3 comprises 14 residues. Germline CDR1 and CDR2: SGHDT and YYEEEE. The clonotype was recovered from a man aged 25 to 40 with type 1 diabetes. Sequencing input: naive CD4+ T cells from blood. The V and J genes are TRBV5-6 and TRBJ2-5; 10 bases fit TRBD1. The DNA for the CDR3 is TGTGCCAGCAGCCGAGGACAGGGGGGAGAGACCCAGTACTTC. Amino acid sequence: CASSRGQGGETQYF.